Each of the 21 T cell receptor beta chains below was sequenced from the same sample in a study of monozygotic twins with inflammatory bowel disease. TCRdb re-analyzed the 5' RACE reads; it lists each CDR3 protein once, without DNA. The sample includes approximately 160,000 distinct CDR3 sequences. Material: blood. These receptors were taken from a human donor with ulcerative colitis or Crohn's disease, or a healthy co-twin of an affected twin (not recorded which).

This chain joins TRBV11-1 and TRBJ1-2. The V gene's germline CDR1 is SGHAT and CDR2 FQDESV (reference sequence). The CDR3 is 18 amino acids. CDR3: CASSLATIGLLPNYGYTF.

The chain couples TRBV18 to TRBJ1-1; TCRdb reports TRBD1, a call that lacks DNA to check it against. Germline lookup yields CDR1 KGHSH and CDR2 LQKENI. The CDR3 runs 15 residues. The chain's CDR3 is CASSPTGTGDTEAFF.

The genes are TRBV12-3 or TRBV12-4 and TRBJ2-6; absent DNA, TCRdb's TRBD1 call cannot be checked. CDR3 length: 16 amino acids. The CDR3 loop reads CASSSTGSPGANVLTF.

V usage is TRBV27 and J usage is TRBJ2-7; TCRdb indicates TRBD1, and absent DNA this call remains unverified. The CDR3 is 13 residues long. Per germline, CDR1 MNHEY and CDR2 SMNVEV (reference sequence). CDR3 sequence reads: CASKLPGRYEQYF.

The chain carries TRBV5-6 and TRBJ2-4; the TRBD1 assignment by TCRdb is unverifiable without DNA. The CDR3 runs to 15 residues. CDR1 and CDR2 from the germline V gene are SGHDT and YYEEEE. CDR3: CASSLESGGADIQYF.

V and J are TRBV11-2 and TRBJ2-5; TCRdb lists TRBD1, though no DNA is available to test this call. Germline CDR1 is SGHAT and CDR2 is FQNNGV. The CDR3 sequence is 14 residues long. The CDR3 reads CASSKDGAQETQYF.

The gene calls are TRBV19 and TRBJ1-1; TCRdb's D call, TRBD1, is unchecked because there is no DNA. Germline CDR1 reads LNHDA; CDR2 reads SQIVND (reference sequence). The CDR3 extends over 13 amino acids. The CDR3 reads CASINDRGPGAFF.

The chain links TRBV5-1 to TRBJ2-7. The CDR3 covers 14 residues. Germline loops: CDR1 SGHRS, CDR2 YFSETQ. CDR3 region: CASSLPTPFYEQYF.

The chain is built from TRBV6-5 and TRBJ2-3; with no DNA, the TCRdb D assignment of TRBD2 cannot be verified. This CDR3 is 17 amino acids long. Per germline, CDR1 MNHEY and CDR2 SVGAGI. CDR3 in amino acids: CASSNRGWREGTDTQYF.

The rearrangement links TRBV5-1 to TRBJ2-1; absent DNA, TCRdb's TRBD2 call cannot be checked. This CDR3 comprises 14 residues. From germline, CDR1 is SGHRS and CDR2 YFSETQ. The chain's CDR3 is CASSSGTAINEQFF.

This chain uses TRBV5-6 with TRBJ2-2; TCRdb's assignment of TRBD2 cannot be checked, as there is no DNA. Per germline, CDR1 SGHDT and CDR2 YYEEEE. The CDR3 consists of 16 residues. The CDR3 sequence: CASSLGLAGVTGELFF. The complete variable domain, with remaining parts taken from reference TRBV5-6 and TRBJ2-2, reads DAGVTQSPTHLIKTRGQQVTLRCSPKSGHDTVSWYQQALGQGPQFIFQYYEEEERQRGNFPDRFSGHQFPNYSSELNVNALLLGDSALYLCASSLGLAGVTGELFFGEGSRLTVL.

The rearrangement uses TRBV20-1 and TRBJ1-1; there is no DNA to check the TCRdb D call of TRBD1. The germline V gene encodes CDR1 DFQATT and CDR2 SNEGSKA (reference sequence). The CDR3 is 14 residues long. Here the CDR3 reads CSANKQGMNTEAFF.

The CDR3: CASSSGGSYSYEQYF. V gene TRBV27 combines with J gene TRBJ2-7; TCRdb indicates TRBD1, and absent DNA this call remains unverified. Germline V CDR1 and CDR2: MNHEY, SMNVEV (reference sequence). The CDR3 runs to 15 residues.

The chain employs TRBV29-1 and TRBJ1-4; the D gene TCRdb calls, TRBD1, cannot be checked with no DNA. From germline, CDR1 is SQVTM and CDR2 ANQGSEA. The CDR3 extends over 13 amino acids. The CDR3: CSVLGTVGEKLFF.

This chain connects TRBV14 to TRBJ1-2. This CDR3 is built from 14 residues. CDR1 SGHDN and CDR2 FVKESK come from the germline V gene. The CDR3 sequence is CASSQVGSFYGYTF.

The chain carries TRBV20-1 and TRBJ1-1; the TCRdb D gene call, TRBD1, has no DNA to confirm it. CDR1 is DFQATT, CDR2 SNEGSKA, per germline (reference sequence). The CDR3 is 14 amino acids. The CDR3 loop reads CSARDPTGDTEAFF.

This chain joins TRBV4-1 and TRBJ1-1. The CDR3 consists of 15 residues. CDR1 is MGHRA and CDR2 is YSYEKL in the germline V gene. This CDR3 reads CASSQDLIVYTEAFF.

V and J are TRBV6-5 and TRBJ1-6. The CDR3 totals 16 residues. CDR1 and CDR2 (germline): MNHEY, SVGAGI. The CDR3 reads CASSLSSGGINSPLHF.

The gene calls are TRBV20-1 and TRBJ2-1; TCRdb's D call, TRBD2, is unchecked because there is no DNA. Germline loops: CDR1 DFQATT, CDR2 SNEGSKA (reference sequence). There are 16 residues in the CDR3. CDR3 sequence reads: CSARDMRKGSLNEQFF.

The V gene is TRBV4-3, the J gene TRBJ1-2. Per the germline V gene, CDR1 is LGHNA and CDR2 is YSLEER. This CDR3 is 14 amino acids long. CDR3 region: CASSQEDGLYGYTF.

J is TRBJ2-4 and V is TRBV30; the TCRdb D gene call, TRBD2, has no DNA to confirm it. This CDR3 contains 15 residues. CDR1 is GTSNPN, CDR2 SVGIG, per germline (reference sequence). CDR3 loop: CAWGGRAEFKNIQYF.